These 25 T cell receptor beta chains came from one sample sequenced in a study of T cell responses to AZD1222 COVID-19 vaccine. Assay used: immunoSEQ multiplex PCR; TCRdb lists only in-frame clones, some missing. Among about 150,000 clones listed, 80% to 90% were seen once. The sequenced sample was peripheral blood, obtained on day 0 of AZD1222 vaccination. These receptors all stem from an adult in good health.

This clone was counted between two and nine times. V usage is TRBV18 and J usage is TRBJ2-7; D possibly corresponds to TRBD1 (5 bases). The ends were cut back, 4 bases at V and 6 bases at J, with 13 bases in the middle. The CDR3 sequence is 13 residues long. Germline CDR1 and CDR2: KGHSH and LQKENI. CDR3: CASSRGARSEQYV. In DNA, the CDR3 is TGTGCCAGCTCACGTGGGGCGCGTAGCGAGCAGTACGTC.

The chain has TRBV11-3 and TRBJ2-1; 9 bases line up with TRBD2. V gave up 1 base and J gave up 4 bases; unmatched junction bases: 11. CDR1 is SGHNT and CDR2 is YENEEA in the germline V gene. This CDR3 has 18 amino acids. The CDR3 reads CASSLGLAGSTVYNEQFF. CDR3 DNA: TGTGCCAGCAGCTTAGGGCTAGCGGGATCGACCGTTTACAATGAGCAGTTCTTC.

The chain links TRBV11-1 to TRBJ2-5; TRBD1 is a possible D gene (5 bases). V dropped 3 bases and J dropped 2 bases, with 10 bases sitting between them. The CDR3 sequence is 14 residues long. The V gene's germline CDR1 is SGHAT and CDR2 FQDESV (reference sequence). The CDR3 here is CASSFGQGQETQYF. CDR3 nucleotides: TGTGCCAGCAGCTTTGGTCAGGGACAAGAGACCCAGTACTTC.

The V and J genes are TRBV9 and TRBJ2-5; 8 bases are a match to TRBD2. Trimming cost V 5 bases and J 5 bases; bases outside gene matches: 17. CDR1 and CDR2 (germline): SGDLS, YYNGEE. CDR3 length equals 17 residues. The CDR3 region is CASSDPRSGGKEETQYF. CDR3 nucleotides: TGTGCCAGCAGTGACCCTCGAAGCGGGGGCAAAGAGGAGACCCAGTACTTC.

This chain connects TRBV4-1 to TRBJ1-6, with unresolved D. Germline-derived CDR1 and CDR2 are MGHRA and YSYEKL. The CDR3 spans 15 residues. V dropped 7 bases and J dropped 3 bases, with 13 bases sitting between them. The CDR3: CASTVAVNYNSPLHF. The CDR3 DNA reads TGCGCCAGCACAGTGGCTGTGAACTATAATTCACCCCTCCACTTT.

The V gene is TRBV6-4, the J gene TRBJ2-1, with no clear D. CDR3 length: 16 amino acids. Trimming took off 3 bases at V and 0 bases at J, with 12 bases between the two ends. The V gene's germline CDR1 is MRHNA and CDR2 SNTAGT. The CDR3 region has the DNA TGTGCCAGCAGTGAGCCTGGGGAAGGCTCCTACAATGAGCAGTTCTTC. Protein sequence: CASSEPGEGSYNEQFF.

V is TRBV6-2 or TRBV6-3 and J is TRBJ2-7; D not resolved. Germline values: CDR1 MNHEY, CDR2 SVGEGT. Trimming pared 2 bases from V and 1 base from J, leaving 15 bases between. The CDR3 is 16 amino acids. The CDR3 bases are TGTGCCAGCAGTTACGGTGGTGATGTTGGGTCCTACGAGCAGTACTTC. Its protein product is CASSYGGDVGSYEQYF.

Only one count was recorded for this clone. This chain connects TRBV28 to TRBJ1-4; D gene ambiguous. Germline CDR1 MDHEN, CDR2 SYDVKM. V lost 5 bases and J lost 4, with 11 bases in between. The CDR3 runs to 14 residues. DNA of the CDR3: TGTGCCAGCAGTCCCGCGGGCGATAATGAAAAACTGTTTTTT. Protein: CASSPAGDNEKLFF. Supplemented by reference TRBV28 and TRBJ1-4, the full variable domain reads DVKVTQSSRYLVKRTGEKVFLECVQDMDHENMFWYRQDPGLGLRLIYFSYDVKMKEKGDIPEGYSVSREKKERFSLILESASTNQTSMYLCASSPAGDNEKLFFGSGTQLSVL.

V is TRBV12-5 and J is TRBJ1-6; D gene ambiguous. The CDR3 length is 15 residues. The germline V and J ends were trimmed by 1 base and 0 bases, with 4 bases remaining between them. The germline gives CDR1 LGHNT, CDR2 FRNRAP. The chain's CDR3 is CASGLGSSYNSPLHF. CDR3 bases: TGTGCTAGTGGTTTGGGGAGCTCCTATAATTCACCCCTCCACTTT.

This clone was counted once. The rearrangement uses TRBV7-3 and TRBJ2-7, with a weak D call TRBD2 (7 bases). The CDR3 length is 15 residues. Per the germline V gene, CDR1 is SGHTA and CDR2 is FQGTGA. The germline V and J ends were trimmed by 1 base and 2 bases, with 12 bases remaining between them. CDR3 sequence reads: CASSLMRGHTYEQYV. In DNA form, the CDR3 reads TGTGCCAGCAGCTTAATGCGGGGGCACACCTACGAGCAGTACGTC.

The CDR3 loop reads CASSPSTGGSTEAFF. CDR3 sequence (DNA): TGTGCCAGCTCACCAAGCACAGGGGGTTCCACTGAAGCTTTCTTT. The gene calls are TRBV18 and TRBJ1-1; 8 bases align to TRBD1. V was clipped by 2 bases and J by 4 bases; unmatched bases: 6. Germline loops: CDR1 KGHSH, CDR2 LQKENI. The CDR3 loop spans 15 amino acids.

The CDR3 reads CASSEGTGGYNEQFF. CDR3 sequence (DNA): TGTGCCAGCAGTGAGGGGACAGGGGGCTACAATGAGCAGTTCTTC. V usage is TRBV6-4 and J usage is TRBJ2-1; 11 bases align to TRBD1. The CDR3 length is 15 residues. Trimming removed 3 bases from V and 3 bases from J; junction bases left unmatched: 1. From germline, CDR1 is MRHNA and CDR2 SNTAGT.

V gene TRBV4-2 combines with J gene TRBJ1-6; a weak D match, TRBD1 (5 bases). V was cut by 0 bases and J by 5 bases, with 17 bases left in between. Germline V CDR1 and CDR2: LGHNA, YNFKEQ. The CDR3 runs to 18 residues. CDR3 in amino acids: CASSQEMRGVSNNSPLHF. The DNA for the CDR3 is TGTGCCAGCAGCCAAGAAATGCGGGGGGTCAGCAATAATTCACCCCTCCACTTT.

The chain combines TRBV24-1 with TRBJ2-3; 13 positions match TRBD2. J lost 4 bases, V lost 10 bases, and 4 bases had no gene match. From germline, CDR1 is KGHDR and CDR2 SFDVKD. CDR3 length: 14 residues. Here the CDR3 DNA reads TGTGCCACGGGCGGGACTAGCGGGGCAGATACGCAGTATTTT. Amino acids: CATGGTSGADTQYF.

This chain connects TRBV27 to TRBJ1-5; the D is unclear. The length of the CDR3 is 13 residues. Between the trimmed V and J ends, which lost 4 bases and 2 bases, there was a span of 6 bases. Germline values: CDR1 MNHEY, CDR2 SMNVEV (reference sequence). The CDR3 nucleotides read TGTGCCAGCAGTTCATGGGGCAATCAGCCCCAGCATTTT. Its translation: CASSSWGNQPQHF.

The rearrangement uses TRBV28 and TRBJ2-2, with TRBD1 as a possible D gene (6 bases). Trimming left V 11 bases short and J 5 bases short, with 27 bases between. Germline values: CDR1 MDHEN, CDR2 SYDVKM. The CDR3 totals 17 residues. The CDR3 bases are TGTGCCGGATCCCGGGACACCGCCCTGGGAAAAACCGGGGAGCTGTTTTTT. Its translation: CAGSRDTALGKTGELFF.

CDR3 protein: CASSQLNLGGTQYF. The CDR3 bases are TGTGCCAGCAGCCAACTAAATCTTGGCGGGACCCAGTACTTC. The chain combines TRBV3-1 (or the pseudogene TRBV3-2) with TRBJ2-5; D is unclear. V lost 2 bases and J 7 bases, leaving 14 bases between the germline ends. Germline CDR1 LGHDT, CDR2 YNNKEL (reference sequence). CDR3 size: 14 residues.

This sequence joins TRBV19 and TRBJ1-5; tentative D call: TRBD1 (6 bases). V was shortened by 3 bases and J by 3 bases, with 9 bases between the two germline ends. The CDR3 consists of 14 residues. CDR1 and CDR2 (germline): LNHDA, SQIVND (reference sequence). CDR3 amino acids: CASSIRDINQPQHF. The CDR3 DNA is TGTGCCAGTAGTATCCGGGACATCAATCAGCCCCAGCATTTT. The variable domain in full, completed from reference TRBV19 and TRBJ1-5, reads DGGITQSPKYLFRKEGQNVTLSCEQNLNHDAMYWYRQDPGQGLRLIYYSQIVNDFQKGDIAEGYSVSREKKESFPLTVTSAQKNPTAFYLCASSIRDINQPQHFGDGTRLSIL.

V usage is TRBV15 and J usage is TRBJ1-5; tentative D call: TRBD1 (5 bases). The CDR3 runs to 14 residues. Trimming left V 0 bases short and J 4 bases short, with 7 bases between. The V gene's germline CDR1 is LNHNV and CDR2 YYDKDF (reference sequence). The CDR3 nucleotides read TGTGCCACCAGCAGAGAGGCAGGGAATCAGCCCCAGCATTTT. This sequence encodes CATSREAGNQPQHF.

The rearrangement joins TRBV10-1 to TRBJ2-1, with 7 bases lining up with TRBD2. This CDR3 has 16 amino acids. V lost 0 bases to trimming and J lost 4 bases; unmatched junction nucleotides: 6. Per the germline V gene, CDR1 is WNHNN and CDR2 is SYGVQD (reference sequence). CDR3 amino acids: CASSESNLGGYNEQFF. CDR3 nucleotides: TGCGCCAGCAGTGAGTCGAATCTGGGAGGGTACAATGAGCAGTTCTTC.

J is TRBJ2-3 and V is TRBV3-1 (or the pseudogene TRBV3-2), with 15 positions matching TRBD2. The CDR3 consists of 15 residues. Looked up from germline, CDR1 is LGHDT and CDR2 is YNNKEL (reference sequence). V lost 1 base to trimming and J lost 10 bases; unmatched junction nucleotides: 3. The CDR3 DNA reads as TGTGCCAGCAGCCAAGGGACTAGCGGGGGGGCTGCGCAGTATTTT. This codes for CASSQGTSGGAAQYF.

V gene TRBV11-3 combines with J gene TRBJ2-7, with TRBD2 identical over 10 bases. V lost 1 base and J lost 3; bases outside the gene matches: 6. Germline values: CDR1 SGHNT, CDR2 YENEEA. CDR3 length: 16 amino acids. The CDR3 reads CASSLGTSGTDYEQYV. DNA of the CDR3: TGTGCCAGCAGCTTAGGGACTAGCGGAACCGACTACGAGCAGTACGTC.

This chain links TRBV29-1 with TRBJ1-2; D call uncertain. V lost 4 bases to trimming and J lost 8 bases, with 17 bases between them. Germline V lookup: CDR1 SQVTM, CDR2 ANQGSEA. The CDR3 is 13 amino acids. CDR3 in amino acids: CSVALDRGRGYTF. CDR3 bases: TGCAGCGTTGCCCTCGACCGAGGGAGAGGCTACACCTTC.

This clone was counted a single time. This chain uses TRBV7-3 with TRBJ1-1; D might be TRBD1 (5 bases). Germline CDR1 and CDR2: SGHTA and FQGTGA. The CDR3 is made up of 13 amino acids. The ends were cut back, 5 bases at V and 4 bases at J, with 11 bases in the middle. CDR3 sequence (DNA): TGTGCCAGCAGCCCCGGGGGGTCCACTGAAGCTTTCTTT. Encoded protein: CASSPGGSTEAFF. Using reference TRBV7-3 and TRBJ1-1 for the parts outside the CDR3, the full variable domain is GAGVSQTPSNKVTEKGKYVELRCDPISGHTALYWYRQSLGQGPEFLIYFQGTGAADDSGLPNDRFFAVRPEGSVSTLKIQRTERGDSAVYLCASSPGGSTEAFFGQGTRLTVV.

This chain connects TRBV4-3 to TRBJ1-6; 9 bases map to TRBD1. Germline-derived CDR1 and CDR2 are LGHNA and YSLEER. The CDR3 has 18 residues. Unmatched junction bases numbered 7, after V lost 0 bases and J lost 4 bases. The CDR3 DNA reads as TGCGCCAGCAGCCAAGATACTGACAGGGGGTCTTATAATTCACCCCTCCACTTT. Translated: CASSQDTDRGSYNSPLHF.